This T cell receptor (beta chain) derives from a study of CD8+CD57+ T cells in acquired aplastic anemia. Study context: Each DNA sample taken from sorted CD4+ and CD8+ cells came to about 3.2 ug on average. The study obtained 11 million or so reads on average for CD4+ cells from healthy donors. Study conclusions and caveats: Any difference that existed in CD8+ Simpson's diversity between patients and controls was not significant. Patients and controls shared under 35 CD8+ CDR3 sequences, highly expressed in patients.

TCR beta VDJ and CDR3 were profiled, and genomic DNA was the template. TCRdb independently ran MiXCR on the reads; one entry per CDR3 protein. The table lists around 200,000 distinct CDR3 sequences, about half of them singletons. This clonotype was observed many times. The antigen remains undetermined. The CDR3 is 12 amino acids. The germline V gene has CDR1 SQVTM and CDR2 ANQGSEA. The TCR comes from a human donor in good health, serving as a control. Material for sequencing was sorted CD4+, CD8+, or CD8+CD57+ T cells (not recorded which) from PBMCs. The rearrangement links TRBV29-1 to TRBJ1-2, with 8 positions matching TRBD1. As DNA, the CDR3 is TGCACCGCCTCGACAGGGGCCGGGGGCTACACCTTC. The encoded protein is CTASTGAGGYTF.